This T cell receptor (beta chain) was sequenced in a study of T cell responses to AZD1222 COVID-19 vaccine. CDR3 length: 15 amino acids. V was pared by 0 bases and J by 2 bases, with 10 bases between. Germline-derived CDR1 and CDR2 are MNHEY and SVGEGT. The data were produced by immunoSEQ multiplex PCR, yet TCRdb's version contains in-frame clones alone and is incomplete. The sample contains 100,000 to 150,000 clones, 90% of which appear only once. This clone came up many times. The source material was peripheral blood, sampled on day 0 of AZD1222 vaccination. This sequence was found in an adult in good health. This sequence joins TRBV6-2 or TRBV6-3 and TRBJ2-5, with D unresolved. CDR3 residues: CASSYSVEPQETQYF. The CDR3 DNA follows: TGTGCCAGCAGTTACTCGGTGGAGCCACAAGAGACCCAGTACTTC.